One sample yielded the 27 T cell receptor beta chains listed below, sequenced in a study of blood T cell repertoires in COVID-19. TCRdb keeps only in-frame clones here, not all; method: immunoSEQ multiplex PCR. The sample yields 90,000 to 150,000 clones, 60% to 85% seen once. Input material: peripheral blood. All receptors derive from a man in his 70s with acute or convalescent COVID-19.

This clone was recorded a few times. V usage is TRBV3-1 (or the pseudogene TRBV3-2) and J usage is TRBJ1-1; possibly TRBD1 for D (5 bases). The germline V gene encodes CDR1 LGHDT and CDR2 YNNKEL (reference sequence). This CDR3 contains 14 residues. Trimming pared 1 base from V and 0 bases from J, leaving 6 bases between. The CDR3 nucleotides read TGTGCCAGCAGCCAAGCAGGGCTGAACACTGAAGCTTTCTTT. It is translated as CASSQAGLNTEAFF.

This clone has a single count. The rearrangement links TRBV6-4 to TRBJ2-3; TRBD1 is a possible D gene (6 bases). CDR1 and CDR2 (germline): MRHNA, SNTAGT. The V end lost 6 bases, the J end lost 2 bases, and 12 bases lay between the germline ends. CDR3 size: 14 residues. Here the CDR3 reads CASSRDTYTDTQYF. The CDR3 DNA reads TGTGCCAGCAGCCGGGACACCTACACAGATACGCAGTATTTT.

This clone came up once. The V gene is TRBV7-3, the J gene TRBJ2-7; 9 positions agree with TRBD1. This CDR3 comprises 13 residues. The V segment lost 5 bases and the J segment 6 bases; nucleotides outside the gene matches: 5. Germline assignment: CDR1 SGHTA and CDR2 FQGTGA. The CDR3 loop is CASSQLTGGEQYF. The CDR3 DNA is TGTGCCAGCAGCCAACTGACAGGGGGCGAGCAGTACTTC.

CDR3 nucleotide sequence: TGTGCCAGCAGCGAGTTCCTACTCCGGGACTCTCTATGGGATGGCTACACCTTC. This translates into CASSEFLLRDSLWDGYTF. The rearrangement uses TRBV2 and TRBJ1-2, with D perhaps TRBD1 (5 bases). The V gene lost 6 bases and the J gene lost 6 bases, with 29 bases spanning the gap. CDR3 size: 18 residues. CDR1 and CDR2 from the germline V gene are SNHLY and FYNNEI.

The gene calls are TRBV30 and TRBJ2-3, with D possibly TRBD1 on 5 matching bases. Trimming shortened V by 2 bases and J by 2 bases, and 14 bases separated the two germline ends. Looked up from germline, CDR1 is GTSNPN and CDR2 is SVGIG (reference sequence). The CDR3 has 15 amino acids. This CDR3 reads CAWSRGDSFTDTQYF. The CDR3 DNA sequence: TGTGCCTGGAGTCGAGGCGACAGCTTCACAGATACGCAGTATTTT. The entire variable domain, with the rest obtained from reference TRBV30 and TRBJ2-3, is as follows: SQTIHQWPATLVQPVGSPLSLECTVEGTSNPNLYWYRQAAGRGLQLLFYSVGIGQISSEVPQNLSASRPQDRQFILSSKKLLLSDSGFYLCAWSRGDSFTDTQYFGPGTRLTVL.

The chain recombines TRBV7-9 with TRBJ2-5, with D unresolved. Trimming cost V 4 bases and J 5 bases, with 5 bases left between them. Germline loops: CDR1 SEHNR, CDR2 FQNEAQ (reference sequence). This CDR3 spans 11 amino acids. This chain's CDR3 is CASSSLETQYF. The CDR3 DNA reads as TGTGCCAGCAGCTCCCTGGAGACCCAGTACTTC.

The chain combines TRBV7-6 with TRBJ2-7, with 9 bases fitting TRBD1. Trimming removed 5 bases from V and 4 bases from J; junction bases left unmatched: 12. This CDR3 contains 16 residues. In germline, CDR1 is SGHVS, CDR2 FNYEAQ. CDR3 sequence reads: CASSAATGGAKYEQYF. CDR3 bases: TGTGCCAGCAGCGCAGCCACAGGGGGCGCGAAATACGAGCAGTACTTC.

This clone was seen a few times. CDR3 DNA sequence: TGTGCCAGTAGTACCTCCGGGACAGGTGGCTACACCTTC. Translated: CASSTSGTGGYTF. The rearrangement joins TRBV19 to TRBJ1-2, with 8 bases identical to TRBD1. The germline V gene has CDR1 LNHDA and CDR2 SQIVND (reference sequence). The CDR3 is 13 amino acids. V gave up 4 bases and J gave up 7 bases; unmatched junction bases: 5. Variable domain in full (rest from reference TRBV19 and TRBJ1-2): DGGITQSPKYLFRKEGQNVTLSCEQNLNHDAMYWYRQDPGQGLRLIYYSQIVNDFQKGDIAEGYSVSREKKESFPLTVTSAQKNPTAFYLCASSTSGTGGYTFGSGTRLTVV.

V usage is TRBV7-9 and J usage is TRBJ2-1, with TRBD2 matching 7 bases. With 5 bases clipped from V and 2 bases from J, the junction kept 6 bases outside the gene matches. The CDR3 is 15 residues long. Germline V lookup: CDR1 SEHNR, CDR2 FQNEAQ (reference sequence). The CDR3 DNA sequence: TGTGCCAGCAGCACCCTAGCGGTTACCTACAATGAGCAGTTCTTC. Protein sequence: CASSTLAVTYNEQFF.

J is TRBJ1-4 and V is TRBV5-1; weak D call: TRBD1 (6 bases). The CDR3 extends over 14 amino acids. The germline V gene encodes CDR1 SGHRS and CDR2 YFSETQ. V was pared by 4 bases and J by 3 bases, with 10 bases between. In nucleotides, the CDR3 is TGCGCCAGCAGCCAGGACAGATCTAATGAAAAACTGTTTTTT. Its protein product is CASSQDRSNEKLFF. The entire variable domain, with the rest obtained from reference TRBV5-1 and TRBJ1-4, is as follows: KAGVTQTPRYLIKTRGQQVTLSCSPISGHRSVSWYQQTPGQGLQFLFEYFSETQRNKGNFPGRFSGRQFSNSRSEMNVSTLELGDSALYLCASSQDRSNEKLFFGSGTQLSVL.

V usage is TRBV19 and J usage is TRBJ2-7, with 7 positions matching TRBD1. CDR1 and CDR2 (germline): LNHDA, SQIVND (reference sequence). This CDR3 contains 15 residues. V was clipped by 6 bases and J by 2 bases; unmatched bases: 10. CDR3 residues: CASRRYRDSAYEQYF. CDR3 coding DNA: TGTGCCAGTAGAAGGTACAGGGACAGCGCCTACGAGCAGTACTTC.

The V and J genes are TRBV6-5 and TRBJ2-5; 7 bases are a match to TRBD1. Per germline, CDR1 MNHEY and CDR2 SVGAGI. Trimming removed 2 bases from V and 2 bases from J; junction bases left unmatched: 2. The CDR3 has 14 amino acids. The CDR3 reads CASSYRQGQETQYF. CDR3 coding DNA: TGTGCCAGCAGTTACAGACAGGGACAAGAGACCCAGTACTTC.

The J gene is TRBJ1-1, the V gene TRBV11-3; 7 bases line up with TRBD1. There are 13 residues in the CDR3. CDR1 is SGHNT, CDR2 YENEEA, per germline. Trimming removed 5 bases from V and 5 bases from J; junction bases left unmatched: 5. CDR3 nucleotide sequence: TGTGCCAGCAGCCGAGGGGGCTCTACTGAAGCTTTCTTT. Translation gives CASSRGGSTEAFF.

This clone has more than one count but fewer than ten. This CDR3 reads CASSSGQGDTQYF. CDR3 bases: TGTGCCAGCAGCTCGGGACAGGGGGATACGCAGTATTTT. V and J are TRBV11-3 and TRBJ2-3; 10 bases are shared with TRBD1. The CDR3 is 13 residues long. Germline CDR1 SGHNT, CDR2 YENEEA. The junction had 1 base not matched to a gene; V was cut back by 4 bases and J by 6 bases.

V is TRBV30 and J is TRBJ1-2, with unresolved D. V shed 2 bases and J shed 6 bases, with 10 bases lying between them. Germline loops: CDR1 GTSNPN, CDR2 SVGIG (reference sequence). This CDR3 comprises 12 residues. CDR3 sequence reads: CAWSPLRDGYTF. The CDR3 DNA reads TGTGCCTGGAGTCCACTCCGGGATGGCTACACCTTC. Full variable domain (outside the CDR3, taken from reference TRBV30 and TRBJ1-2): SQTIHQWPATLVQPVGSPLSLECTVEGTSNPNLYWYRQAAGRGLQLLFYSVGIGQISSEVPQNLSASRPQDRQFILSSKKLLLSDSGFYLCAWSPLRDGYTFGSGTRLTVV.

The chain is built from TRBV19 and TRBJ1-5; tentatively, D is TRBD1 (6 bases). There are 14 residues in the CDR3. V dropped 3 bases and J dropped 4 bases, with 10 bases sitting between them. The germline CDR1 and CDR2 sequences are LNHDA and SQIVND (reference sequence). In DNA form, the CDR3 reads TGTGCCAGTAGTATCAGGGGCGAGAATCAGCCCCAGCATTTT. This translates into CASSIRGENQPQHF.

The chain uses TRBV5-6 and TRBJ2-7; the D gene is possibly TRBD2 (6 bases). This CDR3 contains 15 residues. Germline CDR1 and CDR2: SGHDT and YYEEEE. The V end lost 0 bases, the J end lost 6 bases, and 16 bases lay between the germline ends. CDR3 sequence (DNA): TGTGCCAGCAGCTTGGGTTCAGGATACGGGGGCGAGCAGTACTTC. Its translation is CASSLGSGYGGEQYF.

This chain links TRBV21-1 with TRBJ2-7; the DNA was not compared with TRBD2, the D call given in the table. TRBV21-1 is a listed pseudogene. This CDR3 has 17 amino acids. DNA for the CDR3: TGTGCCAGCAGCAAAGTTGGGACTAGCGGGGGGATCTACGAGCAGTACTTC. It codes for CASSKVGTSGGIYEQYF.

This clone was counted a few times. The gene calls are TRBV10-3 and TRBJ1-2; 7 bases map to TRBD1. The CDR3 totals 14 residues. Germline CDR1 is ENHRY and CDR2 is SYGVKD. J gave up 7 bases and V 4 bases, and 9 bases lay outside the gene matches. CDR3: CAISVDRAGSGYTF. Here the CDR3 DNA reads TGTGCCATCAGTGTTGACAGGGCAGGGTCTGGCTACACCTTC.

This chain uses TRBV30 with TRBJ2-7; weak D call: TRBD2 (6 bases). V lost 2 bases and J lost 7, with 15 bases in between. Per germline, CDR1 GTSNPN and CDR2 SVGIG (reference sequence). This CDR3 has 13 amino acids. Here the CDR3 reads CAWSRRGPGEQYF. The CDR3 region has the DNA TGTGCCTGGAGTCGGAGGGGTCCGGGAGAGCAGTACTTC.

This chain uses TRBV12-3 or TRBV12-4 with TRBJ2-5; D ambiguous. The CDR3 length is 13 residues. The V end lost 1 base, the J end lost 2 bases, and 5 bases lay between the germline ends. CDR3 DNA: TGTGCCAGCAGTTTAGGTCAGCAAGAGACCCAGTACTTC. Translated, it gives CASSLGQQETQYF.

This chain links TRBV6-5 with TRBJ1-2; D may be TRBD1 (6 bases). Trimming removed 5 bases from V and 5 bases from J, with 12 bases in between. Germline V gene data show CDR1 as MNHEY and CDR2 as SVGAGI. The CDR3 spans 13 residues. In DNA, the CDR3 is TGTGCCAGCAGTCCCGGGACACGGTATGGCTACACCTTC. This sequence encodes CASSPGTRYGYTF.

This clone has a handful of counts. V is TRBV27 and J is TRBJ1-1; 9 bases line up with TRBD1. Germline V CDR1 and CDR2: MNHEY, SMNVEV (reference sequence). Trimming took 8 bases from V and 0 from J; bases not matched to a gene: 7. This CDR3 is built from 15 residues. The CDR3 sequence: CASRTGALMNTEAFF. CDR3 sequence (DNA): TGTGCCAGCCGGACAGGGGCCCTTATGAACACTGAAGCTTTCTTT.

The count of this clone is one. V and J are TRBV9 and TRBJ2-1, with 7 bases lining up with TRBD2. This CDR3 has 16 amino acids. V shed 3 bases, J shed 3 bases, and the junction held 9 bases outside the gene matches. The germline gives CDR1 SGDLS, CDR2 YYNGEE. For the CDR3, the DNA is TGTGCCAGCAGCGCCCGGGGGGACCCCAACTACAATGAGCAGTTCTTC. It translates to CASSARGDPNYNEQFF.

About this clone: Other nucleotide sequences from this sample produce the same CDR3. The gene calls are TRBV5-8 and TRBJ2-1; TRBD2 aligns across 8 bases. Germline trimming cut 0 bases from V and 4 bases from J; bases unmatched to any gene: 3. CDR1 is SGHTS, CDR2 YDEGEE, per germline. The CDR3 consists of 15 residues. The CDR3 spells CASSLGLAGYNEQFF. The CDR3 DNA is TGTGCCAGCAGCTTGGGGCTAGCGGGTTACAATGAGCAGTTCTTC.

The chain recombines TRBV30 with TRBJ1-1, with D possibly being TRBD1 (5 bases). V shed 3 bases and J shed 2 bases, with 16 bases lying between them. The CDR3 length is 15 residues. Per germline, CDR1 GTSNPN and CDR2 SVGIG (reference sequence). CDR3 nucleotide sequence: TGTGCCTGGAGCCTACCCGACAGAGGAAACACTGAAGCTTTCTTT. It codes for CAWSLPDRGNTEAFF.

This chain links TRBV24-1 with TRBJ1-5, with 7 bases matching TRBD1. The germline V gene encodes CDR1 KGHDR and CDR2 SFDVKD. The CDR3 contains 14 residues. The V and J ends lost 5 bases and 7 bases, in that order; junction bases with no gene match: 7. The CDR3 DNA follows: TGTGCCACCAGTGGTCCAACAGGGGAACAGCCCCAGCATTTT. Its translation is CATSGPTGEQPQHF.